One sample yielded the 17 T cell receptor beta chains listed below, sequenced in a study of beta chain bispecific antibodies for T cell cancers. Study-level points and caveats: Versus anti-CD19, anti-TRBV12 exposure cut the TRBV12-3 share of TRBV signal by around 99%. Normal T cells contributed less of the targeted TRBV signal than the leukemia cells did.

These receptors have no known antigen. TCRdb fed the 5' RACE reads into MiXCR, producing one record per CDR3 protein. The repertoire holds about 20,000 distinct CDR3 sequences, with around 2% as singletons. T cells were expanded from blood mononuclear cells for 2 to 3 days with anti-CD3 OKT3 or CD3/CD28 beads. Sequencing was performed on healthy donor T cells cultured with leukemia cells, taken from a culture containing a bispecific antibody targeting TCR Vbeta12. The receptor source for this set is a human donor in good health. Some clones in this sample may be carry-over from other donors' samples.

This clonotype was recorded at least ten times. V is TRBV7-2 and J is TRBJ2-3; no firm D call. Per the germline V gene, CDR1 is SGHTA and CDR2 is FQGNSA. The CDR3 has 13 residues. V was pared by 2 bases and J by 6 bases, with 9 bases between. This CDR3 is CASSLSIGDTQYF. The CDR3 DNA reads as TGTGCCAGCAGCTTATCGATCGGGGATACGCAGTATTTT. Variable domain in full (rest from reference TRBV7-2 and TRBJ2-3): GAGVSQSPSNKVTEKGKDVELRCDPISGHTALYWYRQSLGQGLEFLIYFQGNSAPDKSGLPSDRFSAERTGGSVSTLTIQRTQQEDSAVYLCASSLSIGDTQYFGPGTRLTVL.

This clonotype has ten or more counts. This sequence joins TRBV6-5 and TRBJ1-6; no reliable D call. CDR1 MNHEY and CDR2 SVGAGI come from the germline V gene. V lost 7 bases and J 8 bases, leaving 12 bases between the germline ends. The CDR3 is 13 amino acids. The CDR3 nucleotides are TGTGCCAGCATGGGGTACCGCTATTCACCCCTCCACTTT. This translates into CASMGYRYSPLHF.

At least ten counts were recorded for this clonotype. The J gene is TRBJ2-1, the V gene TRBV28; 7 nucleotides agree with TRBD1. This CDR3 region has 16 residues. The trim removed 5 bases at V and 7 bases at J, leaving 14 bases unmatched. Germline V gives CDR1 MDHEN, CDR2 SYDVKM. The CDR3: CASSPLDRAAPNEQFF. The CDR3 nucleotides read TGTGCCAGCAGTCCCCTCGACAGGGCCGCTCCAAATGAGCAGTTCTTC.

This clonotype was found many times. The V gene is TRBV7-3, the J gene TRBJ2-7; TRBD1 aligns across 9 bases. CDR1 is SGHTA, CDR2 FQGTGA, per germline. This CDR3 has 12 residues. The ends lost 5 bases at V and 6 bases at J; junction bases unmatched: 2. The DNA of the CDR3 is TGTGCCAGCAGCCCGACAGGGGGCGAGCAGTACTTC. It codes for CASSPTGGEQYF.

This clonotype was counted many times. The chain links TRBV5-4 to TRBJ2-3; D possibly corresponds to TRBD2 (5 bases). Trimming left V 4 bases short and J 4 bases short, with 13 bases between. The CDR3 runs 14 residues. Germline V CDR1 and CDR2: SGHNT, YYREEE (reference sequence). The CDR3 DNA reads TGTGCCAGCAGCCCTTTGATTAGCGCAGATACGCAGTATTTT. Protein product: CASSPLISADTQYF.

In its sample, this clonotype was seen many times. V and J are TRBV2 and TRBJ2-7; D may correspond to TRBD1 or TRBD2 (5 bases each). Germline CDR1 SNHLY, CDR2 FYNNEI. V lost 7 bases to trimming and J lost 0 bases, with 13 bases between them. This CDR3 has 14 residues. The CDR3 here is CASKQGPFSYEQYF. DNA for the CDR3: TGTGCCAGCAAGCAGGGACCCTTCTCCTACGAGCAGTACTTC. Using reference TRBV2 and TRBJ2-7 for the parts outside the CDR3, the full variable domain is EPEVTQTPSHQVTQMGQEVILRCVPISNHLYFYWYRQILGQKVEFLVSFYNNEISEKSEIFDDQFSVERPDGSNFTLKIRSTKLEDSAMYFCASKQGPFSYEQYFGPGTRLTVT.

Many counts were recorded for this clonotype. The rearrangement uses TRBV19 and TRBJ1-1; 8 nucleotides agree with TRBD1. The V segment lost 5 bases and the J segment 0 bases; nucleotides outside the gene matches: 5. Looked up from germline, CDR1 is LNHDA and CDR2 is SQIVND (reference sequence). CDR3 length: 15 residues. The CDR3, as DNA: TGTGCCAGTAGTGCACAGGGGGAGGTGAACACTGAAGCTTTCTTT. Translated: CASSAQGEVNTEAFF. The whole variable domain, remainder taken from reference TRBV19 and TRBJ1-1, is DGGITQSPKYLFRKEGQNVTLSCEQNLNHDAMYWYRQDPGQGLRLIYYSQIVNDFQKGDIAEGYSVSREKKESFPLTVTSAQKNPTAFYLCASSAQGEVNTEAFFGQGTRLTVV.

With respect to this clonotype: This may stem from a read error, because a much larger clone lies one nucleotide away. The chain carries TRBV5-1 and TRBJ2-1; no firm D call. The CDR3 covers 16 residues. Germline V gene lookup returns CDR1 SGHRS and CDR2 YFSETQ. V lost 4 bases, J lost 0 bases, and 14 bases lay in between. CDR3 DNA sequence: TGCGCCAGCAGCCAATCCTCCGTGAGCTCCTACAATGAGCAGTTCTTC. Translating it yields CASSQSSVSSYNEQFF.

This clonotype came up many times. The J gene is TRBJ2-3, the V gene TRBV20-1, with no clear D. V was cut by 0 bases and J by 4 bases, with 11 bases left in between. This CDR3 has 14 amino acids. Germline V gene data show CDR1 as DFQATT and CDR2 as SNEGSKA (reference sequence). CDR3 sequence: CSARDFASPDTQYF. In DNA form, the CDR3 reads TGCAGTGCTAGAGATTTCGCCTCCCCAGATACGCAGTATTTT.

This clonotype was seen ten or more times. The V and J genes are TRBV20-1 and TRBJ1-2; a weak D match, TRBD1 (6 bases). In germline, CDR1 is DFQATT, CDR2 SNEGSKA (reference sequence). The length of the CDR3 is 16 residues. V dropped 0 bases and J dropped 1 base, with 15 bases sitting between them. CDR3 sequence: CSAREPKLGGNYGYTF. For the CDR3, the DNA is TGCAGTGCTAGAGAGCCGAAACTAGGGGGTAACTATGGCTACACCTTC.

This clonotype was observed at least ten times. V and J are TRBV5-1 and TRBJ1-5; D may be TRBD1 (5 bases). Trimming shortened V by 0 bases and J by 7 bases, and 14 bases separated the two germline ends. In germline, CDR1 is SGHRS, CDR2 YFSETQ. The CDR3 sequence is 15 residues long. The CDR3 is CASSLGWEEGQPQHF. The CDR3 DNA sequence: TGCGCCAGCAGCTTGGGATGGGAGGAGGGGCAGCCCCAGCATTTT.

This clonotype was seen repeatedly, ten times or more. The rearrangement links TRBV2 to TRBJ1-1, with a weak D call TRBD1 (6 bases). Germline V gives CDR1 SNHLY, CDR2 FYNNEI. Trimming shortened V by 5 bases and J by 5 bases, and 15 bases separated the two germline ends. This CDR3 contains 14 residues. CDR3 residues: CASSPQGFGTEAFF. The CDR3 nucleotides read TGTGCCAGCAGTCCACAGGGTTTCGGTACTGAAGCTTTCTTT.

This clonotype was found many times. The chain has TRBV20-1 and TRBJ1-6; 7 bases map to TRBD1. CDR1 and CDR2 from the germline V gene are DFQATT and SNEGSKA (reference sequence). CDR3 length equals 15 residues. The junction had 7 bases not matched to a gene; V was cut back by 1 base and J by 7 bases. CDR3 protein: CSARGLQGGNSPLHF. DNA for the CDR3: TGCAGTGCTAGAGGCCTCCAGGGGGGGAATTCACCCCTCCACTTT.

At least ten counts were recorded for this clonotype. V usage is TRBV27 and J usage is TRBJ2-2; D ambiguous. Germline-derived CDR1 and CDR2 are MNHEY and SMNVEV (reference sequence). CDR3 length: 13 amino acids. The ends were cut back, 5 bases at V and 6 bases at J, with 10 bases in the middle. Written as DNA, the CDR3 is TGTGCCAGCAGTCTCTCCGGCCCCGGGGAGCTGTTTTTT. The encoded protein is CASSLSGPGELFF.

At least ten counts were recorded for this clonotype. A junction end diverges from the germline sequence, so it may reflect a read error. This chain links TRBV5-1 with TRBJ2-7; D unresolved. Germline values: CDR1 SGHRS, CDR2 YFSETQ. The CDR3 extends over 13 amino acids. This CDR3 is CASRLETSYEQYF. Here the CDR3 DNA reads TGCGCCAGCCGCTTGGAGACCTCCTACGAGCAGTACTTC.

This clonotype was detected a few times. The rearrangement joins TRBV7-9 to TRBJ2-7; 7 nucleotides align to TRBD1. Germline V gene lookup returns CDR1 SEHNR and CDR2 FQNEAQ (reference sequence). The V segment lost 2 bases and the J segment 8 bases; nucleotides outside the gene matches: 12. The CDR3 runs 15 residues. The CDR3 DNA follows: TGTGCCAGCAGCTTATCCGGGACAGATAAATCAAAGCAGTACTTC. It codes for CASSLSGTDKSKQYF.

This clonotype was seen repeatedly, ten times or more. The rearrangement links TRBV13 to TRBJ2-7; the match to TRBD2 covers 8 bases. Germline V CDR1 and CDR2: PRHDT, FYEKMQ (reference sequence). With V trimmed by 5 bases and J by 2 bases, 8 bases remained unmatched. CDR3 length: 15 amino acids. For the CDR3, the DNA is TGTGCCAGCAGCGACAAAGCGGGGGCGACCTACGAGCAGTACTTC. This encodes CASSDKAGATYEQYF.